This T cell receptor beta chain is drawn from a study of blood T cells in healthy people across ages. General study points: Roughly linear age-related decline in beta diversity appeared, significant by age about 40.

Of note for this clonotype: Antigen unknown.

With a J-beta primer mix and a sample-barcoded 5' primer, a second PCR ran about 6 to 11 cycles. TCRdb re-analysed the 5' RACE reads in MiXCR, keeping a single row per CDR3 protein. The table has 600,000 to 1,000,000 distinct CDR3 sequences, roughly 25% seen once; the top ten hold under 4.5%. The CDR3 totals 16 residues. Trimming at V came to 4 bases and at J to 2 bases, leaving 4 bases not matched to a gene. Per germline, CDR1 SGHTA and CDR2 FQGNSA. Every sample had a minimum of 6 million PBMCs isolated. In addition, the sample was reused for a study of T cells of mothers and their children.

The chain couples TRBV7-2 to TRBJ2-5, with TRBD2 matching over 13 bases. The sequence came from a boy aged 5-17 years in good health. The sample consisted of blood. The CDR3 DNA is TGTGCCAGCAGCTCGCAACTAGCGGGGGGGCAAGAGACCCAGTACTTC. Residues: CASSSQLAGGQETQYF.